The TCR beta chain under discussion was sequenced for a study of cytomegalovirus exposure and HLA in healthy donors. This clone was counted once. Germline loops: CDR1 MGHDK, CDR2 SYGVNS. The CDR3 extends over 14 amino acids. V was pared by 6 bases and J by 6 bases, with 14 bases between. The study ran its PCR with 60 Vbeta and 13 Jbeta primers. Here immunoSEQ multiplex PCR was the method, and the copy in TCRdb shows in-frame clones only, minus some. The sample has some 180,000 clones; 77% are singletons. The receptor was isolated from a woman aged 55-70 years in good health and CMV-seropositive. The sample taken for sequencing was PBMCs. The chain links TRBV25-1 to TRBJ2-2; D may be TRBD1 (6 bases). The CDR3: CASSWTDFAGELFF. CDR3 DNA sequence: TGTGCCAGCAGCTGGACAGACTTTGCCGGGGAGCTGTTTTTT. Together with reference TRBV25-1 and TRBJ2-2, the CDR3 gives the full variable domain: EADIYQTPRYLVIGTGKKITLECSQTMGHDKMYWYQQDPGMELHLIHYSYGVNSTEKGDLSSESTVSRIRTEHFPLTLESARPSHTSQYLCASSWTDFAGELFFGEGSRLTVL.